This T cell receptor beta chain was observed in a study of blood T cell repertoires in COVID-19. Points on this clone: Germline is not matched at one junction end, which may reflect a read error.

There are 18 residues in the CDR3. Germline CDR1 is SSHAT and CDR2 is FNYEAQ (reference sequence). The table came from immunoSEQ multiplex PCR; TCRdb's copy has only in-frame clones and leaves some out. The sample yields approximately 82,000 clones, around 80% seen once. This sequence originates from a woman aged 55-70 years with acute or convalescent COVID-19. V and J are TRBV7-7 and TRBJ2-2; D might be TRBD2 (7 bases). The sample comprised peripheral blood. The CDR3 protein is CASSLGGLAGADTGELFF. The CDR3 nucleotides are TGTGCTAGCAGCTTAGGAGGCCTGGCGGGGGCGGACACCGGGGAGCTGTTTTTT.